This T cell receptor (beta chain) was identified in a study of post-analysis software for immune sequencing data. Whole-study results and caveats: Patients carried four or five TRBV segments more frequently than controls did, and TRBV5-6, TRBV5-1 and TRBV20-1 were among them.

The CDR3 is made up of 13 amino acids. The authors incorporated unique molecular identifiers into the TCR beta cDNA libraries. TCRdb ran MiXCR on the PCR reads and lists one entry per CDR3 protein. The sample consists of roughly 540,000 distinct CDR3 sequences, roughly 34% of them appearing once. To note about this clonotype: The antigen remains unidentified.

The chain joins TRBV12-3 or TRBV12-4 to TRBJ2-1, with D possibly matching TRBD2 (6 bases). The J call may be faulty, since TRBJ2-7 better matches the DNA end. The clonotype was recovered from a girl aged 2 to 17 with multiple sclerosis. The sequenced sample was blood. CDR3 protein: CASSLGLLREQYF. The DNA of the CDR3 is TGTGCCAGCAGTTTGGGACTCCTACGAGAGCAGTACTTC.